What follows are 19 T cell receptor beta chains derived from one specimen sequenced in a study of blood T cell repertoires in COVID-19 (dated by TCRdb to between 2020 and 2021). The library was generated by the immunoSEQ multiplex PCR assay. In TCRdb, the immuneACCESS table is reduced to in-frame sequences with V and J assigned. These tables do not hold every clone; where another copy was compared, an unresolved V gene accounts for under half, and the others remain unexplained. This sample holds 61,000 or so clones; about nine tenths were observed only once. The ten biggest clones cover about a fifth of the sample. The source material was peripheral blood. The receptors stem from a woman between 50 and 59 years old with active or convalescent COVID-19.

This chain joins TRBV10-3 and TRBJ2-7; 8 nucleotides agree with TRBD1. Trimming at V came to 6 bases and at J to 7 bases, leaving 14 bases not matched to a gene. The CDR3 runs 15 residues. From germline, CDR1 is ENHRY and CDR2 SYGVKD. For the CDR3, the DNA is TGTGCCATCAGCGATCAGGACAGGGTCGCTCGAGAGCAGTACTTC. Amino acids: CAISDQDRVAREQYF.

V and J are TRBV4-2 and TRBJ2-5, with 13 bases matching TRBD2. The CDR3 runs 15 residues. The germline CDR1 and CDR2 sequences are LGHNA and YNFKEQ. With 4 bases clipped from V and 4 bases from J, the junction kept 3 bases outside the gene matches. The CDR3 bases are TGTGCCAGCAGCCCCTGGACTAGCGGGGGAGAGACCCAGTACTTC. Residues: CASSPWTSGGETQYF.

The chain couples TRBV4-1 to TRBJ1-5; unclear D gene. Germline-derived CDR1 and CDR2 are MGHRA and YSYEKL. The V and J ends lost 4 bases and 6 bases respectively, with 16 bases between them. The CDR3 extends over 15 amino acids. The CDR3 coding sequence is TGCGCCAGCAGCCGAGAGCCCGGAGGTGCTCAGCCCCAGCATTTT. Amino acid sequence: CASSREPGGAQPQHF.

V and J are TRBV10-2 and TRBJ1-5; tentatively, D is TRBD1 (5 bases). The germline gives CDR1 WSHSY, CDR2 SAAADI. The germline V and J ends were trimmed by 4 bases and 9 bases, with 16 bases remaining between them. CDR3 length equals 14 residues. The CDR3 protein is CASSVTDTPWPQHF. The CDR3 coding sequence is TGCGCCAGCAGTGTGACGGACACCCCTTGGCCCCAGCATTTT.

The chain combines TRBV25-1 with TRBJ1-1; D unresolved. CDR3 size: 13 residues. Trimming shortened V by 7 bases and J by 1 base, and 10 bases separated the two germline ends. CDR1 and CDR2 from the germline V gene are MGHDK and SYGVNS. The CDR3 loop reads CASTARGNTEAFF. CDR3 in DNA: TGTGCCAGCACAGCACGGGGGAACACTGAAGCTTTCTTT.

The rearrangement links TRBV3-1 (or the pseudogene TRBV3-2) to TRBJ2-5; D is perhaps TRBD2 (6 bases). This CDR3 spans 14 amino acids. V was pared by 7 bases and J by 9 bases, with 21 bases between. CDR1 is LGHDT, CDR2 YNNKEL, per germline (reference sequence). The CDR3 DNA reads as TGTGCCAGCACAGGGTTGGGCCTCGGCGGGGCCCAGTACTTC. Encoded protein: CASTGLGLGGAQYF.

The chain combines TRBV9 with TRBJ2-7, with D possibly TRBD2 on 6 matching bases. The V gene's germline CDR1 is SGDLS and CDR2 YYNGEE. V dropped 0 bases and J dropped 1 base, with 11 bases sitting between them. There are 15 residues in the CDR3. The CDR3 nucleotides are TGTGCCAGCAGCGTAGATGCGGGGTTATCCTACGAGCAGTACTTC. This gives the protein CASSVDAGLSYEQYF.

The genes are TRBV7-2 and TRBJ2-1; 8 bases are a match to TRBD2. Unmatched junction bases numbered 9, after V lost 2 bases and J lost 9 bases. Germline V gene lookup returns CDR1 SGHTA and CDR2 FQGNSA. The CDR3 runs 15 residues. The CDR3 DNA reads TGTGCCAGCAGCTTACTGACTAGCGAGCAGAGTGAGCAGTTCTTC. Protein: CASSLLTSEQSEQFF.

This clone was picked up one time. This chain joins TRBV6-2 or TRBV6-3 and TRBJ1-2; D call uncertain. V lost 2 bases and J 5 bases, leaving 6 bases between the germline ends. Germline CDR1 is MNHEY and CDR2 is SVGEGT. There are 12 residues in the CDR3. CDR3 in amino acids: CASSYPEYGYTF. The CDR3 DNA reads TGTGCCAGCAGTTACCCGGAGTATGGCTACACCTTC.

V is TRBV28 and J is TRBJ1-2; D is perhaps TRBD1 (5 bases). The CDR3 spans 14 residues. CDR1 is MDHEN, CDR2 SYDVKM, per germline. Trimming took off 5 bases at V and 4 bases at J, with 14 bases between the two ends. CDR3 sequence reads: CASSIGQTSYGYTF. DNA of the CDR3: TGTGCCAGCAGTATCGGACAAACCTCCTATGGCTACACCTTC.

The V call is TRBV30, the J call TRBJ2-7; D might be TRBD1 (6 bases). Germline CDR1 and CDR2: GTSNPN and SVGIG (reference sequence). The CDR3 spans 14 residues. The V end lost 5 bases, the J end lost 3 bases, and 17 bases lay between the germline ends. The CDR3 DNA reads TGTGCCTGGCGCCTAGGCGGCAGGGGCTACGAGCAGTACTTC. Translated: CAWRLGGRGYEQYF.

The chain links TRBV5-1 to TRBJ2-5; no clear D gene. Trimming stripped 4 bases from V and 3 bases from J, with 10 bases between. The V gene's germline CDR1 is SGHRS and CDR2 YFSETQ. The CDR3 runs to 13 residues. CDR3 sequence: CASSPPREETQYF. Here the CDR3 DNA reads TGCGCCAGCAGCCCCCCCCGAGAAGAGACCCAGTACTTC.

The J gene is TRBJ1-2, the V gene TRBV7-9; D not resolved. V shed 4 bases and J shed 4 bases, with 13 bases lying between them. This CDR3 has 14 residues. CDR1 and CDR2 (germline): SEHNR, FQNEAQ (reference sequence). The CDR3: CASSYEAEFYGYTF. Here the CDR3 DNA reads TGTGCCAGCAGCTACGAGGCGGAATTCTATGGCTACACCTTC.

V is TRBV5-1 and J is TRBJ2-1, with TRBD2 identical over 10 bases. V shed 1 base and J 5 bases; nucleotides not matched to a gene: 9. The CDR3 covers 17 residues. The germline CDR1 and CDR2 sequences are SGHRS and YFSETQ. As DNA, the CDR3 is TGCGCCAGCAGCTTGCTTTCTAGCGGGAGTTCCCACAATGAGCAGTTCTTC. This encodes CASSLLSSGSSHNEQFF.

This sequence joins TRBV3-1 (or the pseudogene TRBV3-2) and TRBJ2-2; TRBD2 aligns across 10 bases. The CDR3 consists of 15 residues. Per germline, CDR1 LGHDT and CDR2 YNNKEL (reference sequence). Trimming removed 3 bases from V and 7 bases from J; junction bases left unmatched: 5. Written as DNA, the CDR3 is TGTGCCAGCAGCCAGTCTAGCGGGAGTGTCGGGGAGCTGTTTTTT. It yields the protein CASSQSSGSVGELFF.

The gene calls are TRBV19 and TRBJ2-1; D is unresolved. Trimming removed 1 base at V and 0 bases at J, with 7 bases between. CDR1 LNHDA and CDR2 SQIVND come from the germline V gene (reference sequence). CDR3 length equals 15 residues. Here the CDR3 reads CASSIAGSSYNEQFF. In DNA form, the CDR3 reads TGTGCCAGTAGTATAGCGGGTAGCTCCTACAATGAGCAGTTCTTC.

The CDR3 loop reads CASSILGSRDKGKLFF. The CDR3 nucleotides read TGTGCCAGTAGTATACTGGGGTCCCGGGACAAGGGAAAACTGTTTTTT. The chain couples TRBV19 to TRBJ1-4; the D gene is possibly TRBD1 (6 bases). Germline CDR1 LNHDA, CDR2 SQIVND (reference sequence). V lost 2 bases to trimming and J lost 10 bases, with 20 bases between them. CDR3 size: 16 residues.

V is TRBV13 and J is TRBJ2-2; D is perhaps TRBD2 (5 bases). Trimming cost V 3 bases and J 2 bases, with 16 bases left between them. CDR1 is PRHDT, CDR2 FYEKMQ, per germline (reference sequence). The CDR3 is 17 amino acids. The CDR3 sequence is CASSFLGSEDNTGELFF. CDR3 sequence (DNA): TGTGCCAGCAGCTTCCTGGGTTCGGAGGATAACACCGGGGAGCTGTTTTTT.

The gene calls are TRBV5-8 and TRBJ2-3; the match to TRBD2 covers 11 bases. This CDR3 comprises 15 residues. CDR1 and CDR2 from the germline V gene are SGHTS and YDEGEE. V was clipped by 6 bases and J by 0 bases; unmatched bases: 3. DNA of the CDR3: TGTGCCAGCACTATAGCGGGAGGGAGCACAGATACGCAGTATTTT. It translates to CASTIAGGSTDTQYF.